The 11 T cell receptor beta chains presented below share a single source sample, sequenced in a study of blood T cell repertoires in COVID-19. This table comes from immunoSEQ multiplex PCR, and its TCRdb copy is limited to in-frame clones, with some not included. The table shows 200,000 to 300,000 clones, with 87% occurring only once. What was sequenced was peripheral blood. The receptor source for this set is a woman aged 50 to 65 with acute or convalescent COVID-19.

Here the CDR3 reads CASSQENTRLYGYTF. CDR3 DNA: TGCGCCAGCAGCCAAGAAAATACCAGGTTATATGGCTACACCTTC. This sequence joins TRBV4-1 and TRBJ1-2, with D hard to call. The CDR3 has 15 amino acids. The ends were cut back, 0 bases at V and 5 bases at J, with 13 bases in the middle. CDR1 and CDR2 from the germline V gene are MGHRA and YSYEKL.

The chain carries TRBV29-1 and TRBJ2-4; 11 bases fit TRBD1. After removal of 6 bases from V and 7 bases from J, the junction contained 11 bases not matched to a gene. Germline V gives CDR1 SQVTM, CDR2 ANQGSEA. The CDR3 is 15 residues long. The CDR3 nucleotides are TGCAGCGTCGCCGAGGGGACAGGGGGAGGTAACATTCAGTACTTC. Protein: CSVAEGTGGGNIQYF.

The chain carries TRBV24-1 and TRBJ1-2; D remains unclear. The V and J ends lost 0 bases and 8 bases respectively, with 3 bases between them. The CDR3 runs 11 residues. Germline-derived CDR1 and CDR2 are KGHDR and SFDVKD. CDR3 in amino acids: CATSDLQGYTF. The CDR3 DNA is TGTGCCACCAGTGATTTGCAGGGCTACACCTTC.

This clone was detected once. The chain recombines TRBV7-2 with TRBJ1-2, with a possible D match to TRBD1 (5 bases). The germline CDR1 and CDR2 sequences are SGHTA and FQGNSA. The V end lost 3 bases, the J end lost 0 bases, and 8 bases lay between the germline ends. CDR3 length equals 14 residues. CDR3 protein: CASSFSGSNYGYTF. The CDR3, as DNA: TGTGCCAGCAGCTTTTCAGGGTCTAACTATGGCTACACCTTC.

This sequence joins TRBV4-1 and TRBJ2-3, with D possibly matching TRBD2 (6 bases). This CDR3 has 16 amino acids. With 2 bases removed from V and 0 bases from J, the gap between germline ends came to 12 bases. From germline, CDR1 is MGHRA and CDR2 YSYEKL. The DNA for the CDR3 is TGCGCCAGCAGCCAACCCCTAGCGAGGAGCACAGATACGCAGTATTTT. This translates into CASSQPLARSTDTQYF.

The genes are TRBV9 and TRBJ2-7; the match to TRBD2 covers 14 bases. The CDR3 is 15 amino acids. V gave up 3 bases and J gave up 7 bases; unmatched junction bases: 6. The germline CDR1 and CDR2 sequences are SGDLS and YYNGEE. For the CDR3, the DNA is TGTGCCAGCAGCGGAGGGACTAGCGGGAGCGGGGAGCAGTACTTC. This gives the protein CASSGGTSGSGEQYF.

This clone has just one count. The chain employs TRBV6-5 and TRBJ1-5; the D is unclear. Germline V gives CDR1 MNHEY, CDR2 SVGAGI. V was pared by 6 bases and J by 3 bases, with 12 bases between. The CDR3 extends over 14 amino acids. The CDR3 reads CASSRAGFNQPQHF. DNA for the CDR3: TGTGCCAGCAGCCGAGCGGGGTTCAATCAGCCCCAGCATTTT.

The chain uses TRBV15 and TRBJ1-4, with unresolved D. CDR3 size: 16 residues. With 0 bases removed from V and 6 bases from J, the gap between germline ends came to 14 bases. Germline assignment: CDR1 LNHNV and CDR2 YYDKDF (reference sequence). CDR3 sequence: CATSRDPLAVDEKLFF. For the CDR3, the DNA is TGTGCCACCAGCAGAGATCCCCTAGCGGTGGATGAAAAACTGTTTTTT. Together with reference TRBV15 and TRBJ1-4, the CDR3 gives the full variable domain: DAMVIQNPRYQVTQFGKPVTLSCSQTLNHNVMYWYQQKSSQAPKLLFHYYDKDFNNEADTPDNFQSRRPNTSFCFLDIRSPGLGDTAMYLCATSRDPLAVDEKLFFGSGTQLSVL.

J is TRBJ2-3 and V is TRBV7-3; TRBD2 is a possible D gene (6 bases). From germline, CDR1 is SGHTA and CDR2 FQGTGA. CDR3 length: 16 residues. V gave up 5 bases and J gave up 0 bases, with 15 bases separating them. The CDR3 nucleotides are TGTGCCAGCAGCGTTCAGCGGGCAGCGAGCACAGATACGCAGTATTTT. As protein: CASSVQRAASTDTQYF. Full variable domain (remainder filled in from reference TRBV7-3 and TRBJ2-3): GAGVSQTPSNKVTEKGKYVELRCDPISGHTALYWYRQSLGQGPEFLIYFQGTGAADDSGLPNDRFFAVRPEGSVSTLKIQRTERGDSAVYLCASSVQRAASTDTQYFGPGTRLTVL.

This chain uses TRBV6-5 with TRBJ1-5; no firm D call. CDR1 is MNHEY, CDR2 SVGAGI, per germline. V shed 6 bases and J shed 1 base, with 13 bases lying between them. This CDR3 comprises 15 residues. CDR3 protein: CASRSIGYSNQPQHF. CDR3 nucleotides: TGTGCCAGCAGATCTATCGGTTACAGCAATCAGCCCCAGCATTTT.

The chain recombines TRBV11-3 with TRBJ2-1; no firm D call. With 3 bases removed from V and 10 bases from J, the gap between germline ends came to 7 bases. The CDR3 contains 11 residues. Germline V gene sequence: CDR1 SGHNT, CDR2 YENEEA. In DNA form, the CDR3 reads TGTGCCAGCAGCTTCGACACCGAGCAGTTCTTC. It codes for CASSFDTEQFF.